This is a list of T cell receptor beta chains from one sample in a study of cytomegalovirus exposure and HLA in healthy donors. Assay used: immunoSEQ multiplex PCR; TCRdb lists only in-frame clones, some missing. The sample yields about 190,000 clones, around four fifths seen once. Sequenced: PBMCs. These receptors all stem from a woman in her late teens or twenties in good health and CMV-seronegative. Each CDR3 is given with its conserved first and last residue. D genes are given only for firm matches. A row's size may be missing; if present it is once, few, many or a size class.

V	size	J	D	DNA	CDR3
TRBV9	.	TRBJ2-5	TRBD2	TGTGCCAGCAGCGTACTAGCGGGAGGGCCCGAAGAGACCCAGTACTTC	CASSVLAGGPEETQYF
TRBV6-5	.	TRBJ1-2	TRBD1	TGTGCCAGCAGGGGGACAGGGGGCGAATATGGCTACACCTTC	CASRGTGGEYGYTF
TRBV2	.	TRBJ1-5	TRBD1	TGTGCCAGCAGTGGGACAGGGGCTCATCAGCCCCAGCATTTT	CASSGTGAHQPQHF
TRBV2	.	TRBJ1-5	.	TGTGCCAGCAGTGAGGAGGATCAGCCCCAGCATTTT	CASSEEDQPQHF
TRBV6-5	.	TRBJ2-7	TRBD1	TGTGCCAGCAGTTACGGGACAGGGTTCTACGAGCAGTACTTC	CASSYGTGFYEQYF
TRBV5-1	.	TRBJ2-1	TRBD2	TGCGCCAGCAGCGCAAGCGGGGGGGCCGTGAATGAGCAGTTCTTC	CASSASGGAVNEQFF
TRBV18	.	TRBJ2-1	.	TGTGCCAGCTCCCCAAACCGGGATGAGCAGTTCTTC	CASSPNRDEQFF
TRBV29-1	.	TRBJ1-3	.	TGCAGCGTTGGAGGTGGTTCCGGGTTCTCTGGAAACACCATATATTTT	CSVGGGSGFSGNTIYF
TRBV6-6	.	TRBJ1-5	TRBD1	TGTGCCAGCAGTCACAACAGGGGGCCTAGCAATCAGCCCCAGCATTTT	CASSHNRGPSNQPQHF
TRBV6-1	.	TRBJ1-4	.	TGTGCCAGCATTCATCCCGGGGATATCGAGGAAAAACTGTTTTTT	CASIHPGDIEEKLFF
TRBV29-1	once	TRBJ2-7	TRBD1	TGCAGCGTTGAAGTGTTGGGACAGGCCTCCGAGCAGTACTTC	CSVEVLGQASEQYF
TRBV27	few	TRBJ1-5	.	TGTGCCAGCAGTTTTGCGGGTGGAAATCAGCCCCAGCATTTT	CASSFAGGNQPQHF
TRBV28	.	TRBJ2-1	TRBD2	TGTGCCCTGACCCAGGCTAGCGGGATAAATGAGCAGTTCTTC	CALTQASGINEQFF
TRBV28	.	TRBJ1-5	.	TGTGCCAGCAGTTTCCAAACAGTCAACTTCAGACAGCCCCAGCATTTT	CASSFQTVNFRQPQHF
TRBV6-5	.	TRBJ1-6	.	TGTGCCAGCAGGGTTGGAGCTTTATATTCACCCCTCCACTTT	CASRVGALYSPLHF
TRBV6-5	.	TRBJ2-1	.	TGTGCCAGCAGTTATTCCCGCAGGGCAAAAAGGAATGAGCAGTTCTTC	CASSYSRRAKRNEQFF
TRBV28	.	TRBJ1-2	TRBD1	TGTGCCAGCAGTTTAGGGCAGGGGGAAAGGGGCCACACCTTC	CASSLGQGERGHTF
TRBV15	.	TRBJ2-7	TRBD1	TGTGCCACCAGCAGAGAAGGAACAGGGGCGAATGTCGAGCAGTACTTC	CATSREGTGANVEQYF
TRBV5-1	.	TRBJ2-1	TRBD2	TGCGCCAGCAGCTTGCAGGGAGCGGGGTCTTTTAATGAGCAGTTCTTC	CASSLQGAGSFNEQFF
TRBV6-5	.	TRBJ2-7	TRBD1	TGTGCCAGCAGTTGGACAGGGACCTACGAGCAGTACTTC	CASSWTGTYEQYF
TRBV2	.	TRBJ1-1	.	TGTGCCGAACCGACCACAGGAGTGAACACTGAAGCTTTCTTT	CAEPTTGVNTEAFF
TRBV19	.	TRBJ1-1	.	TGTGCCAGTAGAGGACAGTTGAACACTGAAGCTTTCTTT	CASRGQLNTEAFF
TRBV6-6	.	TRBJ2-1	TRBD1	TGTGCCAGCAGCGATCCGGGACAGGGTCGAAATGAGCAGTTCTTC	CASSDPGQGRNEQFF
TRBV6-6	.	TRBJ2-7	.	TGTGCCAGCAGTTACTCGGGGGGGCGCGAGCAGTACTTC	CASSYSGGREQYF
TRBV27	.	TRBJ2-7	.	TGTGCCAGCAGTTTTTTGCGTGGAGGTGGCGAGCAGTACTTC	CASSFLRGGGEQYF
TRBV28	few	TRBJ2-1	TRBD2	TGTGCCAGCAGTTCTCTCGCCAGCGGGGGTTACAATGAGCAGTTCTTC	CASSSLASGGYNEQFF
TRBV9	.	TRBJ2-2	TRBD2	TGTGCCAGCAGCGTAGGGACTAGCGGAAACACCGGGGAGCTGTTTTTT	CASSVGTSGNTGELFF
TRBV5-4	.	TRBJ1-1	TRBD1	TGTGCCAGCAGCCGGGACAGGAGCAACACTGAAGCTTTCTTT	CASSRDRSNTEAFF
TRBV28	.	TRBJ2-3	.	TGTGCCAGCAGTTCCCCGAGCACAGATACGCAGTATTTT	CASSSPSTDTQYF
TRBV2	.	TRBJ1-2	TRBD1	TGTGCCAGCAGTAACGACAGGGTGGATCATGGCTACACCTTC	CASSNDRVDHGYTF
TRBV2	.	TRBJ2-5	.	TGTGCCACCGCCCCGGGGGGCCGGCAAGAGACCCAGTACTTC	CATAPGGRQETQYF
TRBV19	.	TRBJ1-5	.	TGTGCCAGTAGTATGCGACAGCAATATCAGCCCCAGCATTTT	CASSMRQQYQPQHF
TRBV10-1	.	TRBJ1-5	.	TGCGCCAGCAGTGATCCGCGGCGGTATCAGCCCCAGCATTTT	CASSDPRRYQPQHF
TRBV27	.	TRBJ2-7	.	TGTGCCAGCAGTCCTACTCCCAGGGGCCACGAGCAGTACTTC	CASSPTPRGHEQYF
TRBV29-1	.	TRBJ2-2	.	TGCAGCGTTTCCAGGGGTGGTGTTGGCACCGGGGAGCTGTTTTTT	CSVSRGGVGTGELFF
TRBV5-6	.	TRBJ1-2	TRBD1	TGTGCCAGCAGCTTGGACCTAGGACAGGAGTCAAACTATGGCTACACCTTC	CASSLDLGQESNYGYTF
TRBV7-2	.	TRBJ1-5	.	TGTGCCAGCAGCTTAGTCATCGGTAGCAATCAGCCCCAGCATTTT	CASSLVIGSNQPQHF
TRBV5-1	.	TRBJ1-3	.	TGCGCCAGCTCCGAAGGACAGTCTGGAAACACCATATATTTT	CASSEGQSGNTIYF
TRBV28	.	TRBJ1-1	.	TGTGCCAGCAGTTTGGTGACAGAAGGGACTGAAGCTTTCTTT	CASSLVTEGTEAFF
TRBV4-2	.	TRBJ1-1	.	TGTGCCAGCAGCCACTTAGGACAAGTGGGCACTGAAGCTTTCTTT	CASSHLGQVGTEAFF
TRBV19	.	TRBJ1-2	.	TGTGCCAGTCGAGACGGGACTAACTATGGCTACACCTTC	CASRDGTNYGYTF
TRBV6-1	.	TRBJ2-2	.	TGTGCCAGCAAACGAGACAGGACGAACACCGGGGAGCTGTTTTTT	CASKRDRTNTGELFF
TRBV19	.	TRBJ1-2	.	TGTGCCAGTAGTGCCGGGGGTAACTATGGCTACACCTTC	CASSAGGNYGYTF
TRBV2	.	TRBJ2-1	.	TGTGCCAGCAGTGTAATTCGCGATGAGCAGTTCTTC	CASSVIRDEQFF
TRBV5-1	once	TRBJ1-5	TRBD1	TGCGCCAGCAGCTCCGGGACAGGGGGTTGGCAGCCCCAGCATTTT	CASSSGTGGWQPQHF
TRBV11-3	.	TRBJ2-1	TRBD1	TGTGCCAGCGGCTCGGGACAGGGGGGGAATGAGCAGTTCTTC	CASGSGQGGNEQFF
TRBV19	.	TRBJ2-3	.	TGTGCCGTCAGGGGCAGCGTAAGCACAGATACGCAGTATTTT	CAVRGSVSTDTQYF
TRBV9	.	TRBJ2-5	TRBD2	TGTGCCAGCAGCGTAGATCCAGCGGGGGGACAAGAGACCCAGTACTTC	CASSVDPAGGQETQYF
TRBV18	.	TRBJ2-1	TRBD2	TGTGCCAGCTCACCACCGTTCGGGGGGAATGAGCAGTTCTTC	CASSPPFGGNEQFF
TRBV6-5	.	TRBJ2-7	.	TGTGCCAGCAGTAGAGGATACGAGCAGTACTTC	CASSRGYEQYF
TRBV2	.	TRBJ2-7	.	TGTGCCAGCAGTGTCACCTACGAGCAGTACTTC	CASSVTYEQYF